The rows below give T cell receptor beta chains drawn from one sample of a study of shared clonotypes between healthy human individuals. Some clones are missing from TCRdb's copy, which holds only in-frame ones; the method was immunoSEQ multiplex PCR. The data contain some 470,000 clones, 75% to 85% of them singletons. Sequenced material: PBMCs. The receptors were gathered from a middle-aged woman in good health. Some clones in this sample may be carry-over from other donors' samples. The conserved cysteine and the conserved F or W are not part of the CDR3 here.

CDR3,J,V
ASTDSPSYEQY,TRBJ2-7,TRBV5-1
ASSTGDGLTNVLT,TRBJ2-6,TRBV19
ASSLGQGMSFRLF,TRBJ1-4,TRBV5-8
ASRESGGAKTQY,TRBJ2-5,TRBV28
ASSRPGDTQY,TRBJ2-3,TRBV5-4
ASRQQGWSNQPQH,TRBJ1-5,TRBV28
ASRYQGRPSTDTQY,TRBJ2-3,TRBV6-5
ASSLSGIRETQY,TRBJ2-5,TRBV5-4
ATSLIAGSSYEQY,TRBJ2-7,TRBV15
ASSRPGQTYEQY,TRBJ2-7,TRBV25-1
ASSLSLAGVQGEQF,TRBJ2-1,TRBV7-7
ASSPNRLATGELF,TRBJ2-2,TRBV2
ASSKEGVGSYGYT,TRBJ1-2,TRBV21-1
ASSLGARQPQH,TRBJ1-5,TRBV11-2
ASSTSMNTEAF,TRBJ1-1,TRBV18
ASSQGTGGYYGYT,TRBJ1-2,TRBV4-2
ASSYSTDLAGRRNEQF,TRBJ2-1,TRBV18
ASSPQRATQETQY,TRBJ2-5,TRBV7-9
TSSRQGNQPQH,TRBJ1-5,TRBV28
ASSSRRGSLT,TRBJ2-6,TRBV7-3
ASSYSFQRPYEQY,TRBJ2-7,TRBV6-5
ASSLTGGVRETQY,TRBJ2-5,TRBV7-9
ASSQDMRREPGEQF,TRBJ2-1,TRBV4-3
ASSVVGGSIYEQY,TRBJ2-7,TRBV9
ASSLAGTGGYEQY,TRBJ2-7,TRBV28
ASTRGGPTGELF,TRBJ2-2,TRBV9